This entry is about one TCR beta chain. Its antigen is undetermined. The sample is drawn from a study of post-analysis software for immune sequencing data. On the study more broadly: Some patients lacked subtype; others had relapsing-remitting, secondary progressive or progressive-relapsing disease. Overall study results and limits: In patients, about five TRBV segments were more frequent than in controls, with TRBV5-6, TRBV5-1 and TRBV20-1 among them.

Trimming took off 6 bases at V and 6 bases at J, with 10 bases between the two ends. The length of the CDR3 is 12 residues. Unique molecular identifiers were carried by the TCR beta cDNA libraries. Yield was roughly 500,000 cDNA molecules from around 1 to 9.1 million T cells. TCRdb re-called the PCR reads through MiXCR, storing one row per CDR3 protein. The data show 150,000 to 200,000 distinct CDR3 sequences, about 37% seen once. The sequence came from a girl under 18 with multiple sclerosis. This chain uses TRBV12-3 or TRBV12-4 with TRBJ2-3, with no clear D. This specimen was blood, taken after autologous hematopoietic stem cell transplantation. Here the CDR3 reads CASSHIGDTQYF. CDR3 nucleotide sequence: TGTGCCAGCAGCCACATTGGGGATACGCAGTATTTT.